These 11 T cell receptor beta chains originate from one sample sequenced in a study of T cells expressing NK-cell markers. TCRdb re-called the 5' RACE reads and gives one entry per CDR3 protein, without DNA. The sample table sets out around 550,000 distinct CDR3 sequences. Sequenced material: blood T cells: a sorted CD56 or NKG2C T cell subset, CD4+ or CD8+ T cells, or bulk PBMC T cells (not recorded which). The receptors were sampled from a man between 18 and 29 years old in good health.

This rearrangement joins TRBV5-1 to TRBJ1-4; TCRdb names TRBD1, which stays unverified in the absence of DNA. There are 13 residues in the CDR3. Germline CDR1 SGHRS, CDR2 YFSETQ. The CDR3 here is CASSEQGAGKLFF.

The V gene is TRBV4-3, the J gene TRBJ2-4; without DNA, the TCRdb call of TRBD1 cannot be checked. The CDR3 is 14 amino acids. Per germline, CDR1 LGHNA and CDR2 YSLEER. The CDR3 protein is CASSPGDRANIQYF.

The chain links TRBV20-1 to TRBJ2-7. This CDR3 is built from 13 residues. Per the germline V gene, CDR1 is DFQATT and CDR2 is SNEGSKA (reference sequence). CDR3 amino acids: CSARRPLVYEQYF.

The V gene is TRBV2, the J gene TRBJ2-2; the TCRdb D gene call, TRBD2, has no DNA to confirm it. Germline assignment: CDR1 SNHLY and CDR2 FYNNEI. This CDR3 has 14 residues. CDR3 loop: CASVSGPGAGELFF.

The chain couples TRBV6-5 to TRBJ1-5; as DNA is missing, the TRBD1 call by TCRdb cannot be tested. This CDR3 region has 17 residues. CDR1 MNHEY and CDR2 SVGAGI come from the germline V gene. The CDR3 spells CASSSARDRGVGQPQHF.

CDR3 sequence reads: CASAENFYEQYF. This rearrangement joins TRBV12-3 or TRBV12-4 to TRBJ2-7. The CDR3 length is 12 residues.

The chain uses TRBV6-5 and TRBJ2-5; TCRdb's D call, TRBD2, is unchecked because there is no DNA. The CDR3 runs to 16 residues. Germline CDR1 and CDR2: MNHEY and SVGAGI. This chain's CDR3 is CASSYSGLAVQETQYF.

The chain employs TRBV6-1 and TRBJ2-1; TCRdb outputs TRBD2, but without DNA this stays unchecked. The CDR3 sequence is 15 residues long. Germline lookup yields CDR1 MNHNS and CDR2 SASEGT. The CDR3 is CASRLLASPYNEQFF.

The rearrangement links TRBV15 to TRBJ2-3; TCRdb's D call, TRBD2, is unchecked because there is no DNA. The germline gives CDR1 LNHNV, CDR2 YYDKDF (reference sequence). CDR3 length: 16 amino acids. CDR3 protein: CATSRDLAGSTDTQYF.

The J gene is TRBJ2-7, the V gene TRBV12-3 or TRBV12-4; TCRdb names TRBD2, which stays unverified in the absence of DNA. This CDR3 comprises 12 residues. The CDR3 reads CASAGRRYEQYF.

The gene calls are TRBV27 and TRBJ2-5; TCRdb's D call of TRBD1 is untestable without DNA. Germline V CDR1 and CDR2: MNHEY, SMNVEV (reference sequence). This CDR3 is 12 amino acids long. The CDR3 sequence: CASGGTIETQYF.